The present TCR beta chain was sequenced within a study of T cells in severe cutaneous drug reactions (dated by TCRdb to about 2019). Context from the whole study: Patients were recruited between the early 2010s and the late 2010s from Taiwan, Thailand and a European registry network. Enrollment was limited to patients whose SJS/TEN or DRESS diagnosis was probable or definite according to RegiSCAR criteria. The libraries were made with iRepertoire multiplex PCR, and the authors referred to a comparison in which iRepertoire and 5' RACE methods, with or without UMI, captured abundant clonotypes to a similar degree. The Naranjo algorithm and the ALDEN drug causality algorithm were used to identify the culprit drug. Blister fluids/cells, PBMC and other biological samples were taken from patients in the acute stage or the recovery stage. The study paired bulk TCR sequencing with single-cell sequencing, quantitative PCR validation, functional assays and transgenic mouse experiments.

As to this clonotype: The antigen this receptor binds is unknown.

For both bulk and single-cell sequencing, libraries were prepared with the iRepertoire multiplex PCR system using TCR subtype-specific primers. Multiplex PCR with primers aimed at the V, D and J gene regions produced the bulk TCR beta libraries. Roughly 85-500 ng of RNA per sample served as input for bulk TCR library preparation. An Illumina MiSeq was used to sequence the bulk TCR beta amplicons. On the study's bioinformatics: Sample misassignments and low-quality sequencing reads were filtered out during quality control steps. CDR3 was defined as the amino acids between the V-gene Y[YFLI]C motif and the J-segment [FW]GXGT motif. The IMGT database served as the reference for assigning TRBV and TRBJ genes and CDR3 clonotypes. TRBV expression in each sample was normalized to the mean expression of the same gene in PBMC from a few dozen healthy donors. TCRdb reprocessed the reads and provides one entry for every CDR3 protein sequence; no DNA is given. For this entry, the V and J calls and clone size follow TCRdb and not the study's own pipeline. The table held for this sample gives some 7,600 distinct CDR3 sequences. 26% of the sample is in the top ten clones.

Sequencing was performed on donors who were patients with carbamazepine-induced Stevens-Johnson syndrome or toxic epidermal necrolysis (CBZ-SJS/TEN). Next-generation sequencing was used to profile the T cell receptor repertoires of patients with drug-induced severe cutaneous adverse reactions in a search for drug-specific clonotypes. The RNA source was either peripheral blood mononuclear cells or blister cells from skin lesions. The germline V gene provides CDR1 MDHEN and CDR2 SYDVKM. Counted from cysteine to phenylalanine, this CDR3 has 14 amino acids. Nucleotide data are not available. Here is what the overall study found, with its caveats: A strong increase in TRBV12-4 usage was observed in CBZ-SJS/TEN patients, with averages of approximately 32% in blister cells and about 5% in PBMC. Although undetectable or scarce in tolerant-control and healthy-donor PBMC, a public TCRbeta CDR3 was found in all seven CBZ-SJS/TEN blister samples, at a mean of about 15%. The authors noted that whether the public TCR generalizes to SJS/TEN caused by other drugs still needs further study.

This clonotype was obtained from a human donor with a severe cutaneous adverse drug reaction. The chain is made from TRBV28 and TRBJ1-1. The sequencing input was cells from a skin blister. The label giving this sample's cell subset or site can be read as: unsorted cells from skin lesion blisters. The CDR3: CASSLLGKNTEAFF.